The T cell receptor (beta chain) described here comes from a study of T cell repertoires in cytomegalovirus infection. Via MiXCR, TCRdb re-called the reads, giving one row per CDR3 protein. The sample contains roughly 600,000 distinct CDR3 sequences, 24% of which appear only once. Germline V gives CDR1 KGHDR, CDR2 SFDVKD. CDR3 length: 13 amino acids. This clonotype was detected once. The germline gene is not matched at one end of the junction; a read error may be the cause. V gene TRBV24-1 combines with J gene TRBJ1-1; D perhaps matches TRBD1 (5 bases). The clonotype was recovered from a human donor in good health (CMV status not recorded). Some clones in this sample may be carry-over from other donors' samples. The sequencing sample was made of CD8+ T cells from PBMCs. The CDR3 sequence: CASSDFSGSRAFF. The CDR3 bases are TGTGCCTCCAGTGATTTCTCAGGGAGTCGGGCTTTCTTT.